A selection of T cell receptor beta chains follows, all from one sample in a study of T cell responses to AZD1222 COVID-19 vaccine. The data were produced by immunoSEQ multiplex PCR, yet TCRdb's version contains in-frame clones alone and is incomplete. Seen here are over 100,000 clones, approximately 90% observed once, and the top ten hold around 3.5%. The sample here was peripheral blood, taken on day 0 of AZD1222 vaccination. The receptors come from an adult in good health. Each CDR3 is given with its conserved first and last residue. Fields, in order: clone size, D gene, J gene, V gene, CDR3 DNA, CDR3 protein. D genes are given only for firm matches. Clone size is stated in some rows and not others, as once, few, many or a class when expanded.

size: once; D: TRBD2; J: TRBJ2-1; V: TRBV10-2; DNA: TGCGCCAGCCTACTCCCACGTCTAGCGGGGGGGGGTAATGAGCAGTTCTTC; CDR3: CASLLPRLAGGGNEQFF
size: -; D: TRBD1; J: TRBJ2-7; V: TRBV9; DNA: TGTGCCAGCAGCGTGACAGGGCTCGACGAGCAGTACTTC; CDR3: CASSVTGLDEQYF
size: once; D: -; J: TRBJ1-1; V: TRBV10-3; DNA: TGTGCCATCAGCCGGGACAAACCTCCTGAAGCTTTCTTT; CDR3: CAISRDKPPEAFF
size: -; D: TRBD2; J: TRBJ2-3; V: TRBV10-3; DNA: TGTGCCATCAGTGAGGGGTCCGAGCGGGGGATTGTAGATACGCAGTATTTT; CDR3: CAISEGSERGIVDTQYF
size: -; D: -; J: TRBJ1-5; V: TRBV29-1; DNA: TGCAGCGTTGGAGGGGCTCCAAATCAGCCCCAGCATTTT; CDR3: CSVGGAPNQPQHF
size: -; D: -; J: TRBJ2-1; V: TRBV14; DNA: TGTGCCAGCAGCCAAGGGGCTGTGGGACAGCAGTTCTTC; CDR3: CASSQGAVGQQFF
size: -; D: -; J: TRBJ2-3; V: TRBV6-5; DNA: TGTGCCAGCAGTTACTCTGGCGGCACAGATACGCAGTATTTT; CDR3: CASSYSGGTDTQYF
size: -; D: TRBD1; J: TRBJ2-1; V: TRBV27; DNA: TGTGCCAGCAGTTCAATTGGACAGGGGTTGGAGTTCTTC; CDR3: CASSSIGQGLEFF
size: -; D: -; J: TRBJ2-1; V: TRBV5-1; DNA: TGCGCCAGCAGCTTGGATCCCCCTATGATTGGGTCCTACAATGAGCAGTTCTTC; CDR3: CASSLDPPMIGSYNEQFF
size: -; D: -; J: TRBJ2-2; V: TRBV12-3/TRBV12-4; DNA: TGTGCCAGCAGCCTAGGGGCCGGGGAGCTGTTTTTT; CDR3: CASSLGAGELFF
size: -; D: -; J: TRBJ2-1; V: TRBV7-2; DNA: TGTGCCAGCAGCTGGCAAAGACACCGCTCCTACAATGAGCAGTTCTTC; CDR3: CASSWQRHRSYNEQFF
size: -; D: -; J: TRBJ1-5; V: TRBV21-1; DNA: TGTGCCAGCAGCAAAGTCCGTAGGCCCCACTCATTGGGTAGCAATCAGCCCCAGCATTTT; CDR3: CASSKVRRPHSLGSNQPQHF
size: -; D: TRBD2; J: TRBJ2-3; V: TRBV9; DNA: TGTGCCAGCAGCGTAGCGGCGGGGGGGCCCTCGGATACGCAGTATTTT; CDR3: CASSVAAGGPSDTQYF
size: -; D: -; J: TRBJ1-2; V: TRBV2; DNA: TGTGCCAGCAGTGAAGGGACGGCTAACTATGGCTACACCTTC; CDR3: CASSEGTANYGYTF
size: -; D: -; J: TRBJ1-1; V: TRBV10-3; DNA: TGTGCCATCACCAGGACGGCCGCCACTGAAGCTTTCTTT; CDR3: CAITRTAATEAFF
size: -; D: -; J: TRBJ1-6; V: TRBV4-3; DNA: TGCGCCAGCAGCCAACACGGGGATTATAATTCACCCCTCCACTTT; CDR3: CASSQHGDYNSPLHF
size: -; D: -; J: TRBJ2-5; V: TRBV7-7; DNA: TGTGCTAGCAGCTTAGCCGAGAGGCAGGGAGGCAGATACCAAGAGACCCAGTACTTC; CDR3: CASSLAERQGGRYQETQYF
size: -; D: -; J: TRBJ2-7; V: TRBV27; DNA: TGTGCCAGCAGTTCCGACACCTCCTACGAGCAGTACTTC; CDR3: CASSSDTSYEQYF
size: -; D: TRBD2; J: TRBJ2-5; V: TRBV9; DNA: TGTGCCAGCAGCCTTGGGGGGCTAGCGGGGCCCCAAGAGACCCAGTACTTC; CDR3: CASSLGGLAGPQETQYF
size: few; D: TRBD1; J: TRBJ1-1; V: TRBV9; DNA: TGTGCCAGCAGCGTAGGGGGGACAGGGACCTTGGGCACTGAAGCTTTCTTT; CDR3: CASSVGGTGTLGTEAFF
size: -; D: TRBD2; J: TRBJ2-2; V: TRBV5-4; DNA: TGTGCCAGCAGCTTAGCGGGGGCCAACACCGGGGAGCTGTTTTTT; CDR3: CASSLAGANTGELFF
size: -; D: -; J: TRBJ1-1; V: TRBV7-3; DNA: TGTGCCAGCAGCTTAGGCGGCAGGGGAATGAACACTGAAGCTTTCTTT; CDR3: CASSLGGRGMNTEAFF
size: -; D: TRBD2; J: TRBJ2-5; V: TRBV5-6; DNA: TGTGCCAGCAGCTTGTCGGGGGGGAGGCAGACCCAGTACTTC; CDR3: CASSLSGGRQTQYF
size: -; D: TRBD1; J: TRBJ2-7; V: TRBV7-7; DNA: TGTGCCAGCAGCTCCCGCCCACAGGGGAGTGGAAGCGAGCAGTACTTC; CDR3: CASSSRPQGSGSEQYF